The rows below give T cell receptor beta chains drawn from one sample of a study of T cell responses to AZD1222 COVID-19 vaccine. The protocol was immunoSEQ multiplex PCR, while the TCRdb copy is restricted to in-frame clones and leaves out a portion. There are roughly 110,000 clones in the sample; about 90% occur only once, and less than 8% lies in the top ten. Sequences were derived from peripheral blood, sampled on day 0 of AZD1222 vaccination. The receptors were gathered from an adult in good health. CDR3s include the opening cysteine and the closing phenylalanine or tryptophan. The D gene is left open where the match is weak. Clone size is not always given. Where it is, it says once, few, many or a class for expanded clones.

CDR3 DNA	CDR3 protein	D gene	J gene	clone size	V gene
TGCGCCAGCAGCCAAGTGGGCGGGAAGAACAATGAGCAGTTCTTC	CASSQVGGKNNEQFF	.	TRBJ2-1	.	TRBV4-3
TGTGCCTGGAGAGGTACAGCGGACTATGGCTACACCTTC	CAWRGTADYGYTF	.	TRBJ1-2	few	TRBV30
TGTGCCAGCAGCCCGGGACTAGCGGGAGTGTTCCATGAGCAGTTCTTC	CASSPGLAGVFHEQFF	TRBD2	TRBJ2-1	.	TRBV11-2
TGTGCCAGCAGCTTAGGTGGGAGGGCCTTAGAGACCCAGTACTTC	CASSLGGRALETQYF	TRBD2	TRBJ2-5	.	TRBV7-2
TGTGCCAGCAGCGTAAGAACCGGCGGCAATCAGCCCCAGCATTTT	CASSVRTGGNQPQHF	.	TRBJ1-5	.	TRBV9
TGTGCCAGCAGCAATCGGGGTCTGAAGGGTCAGCCCCAGCATTTT	CASSNRGLKGQPQHF	.	TRBJ1-5	.	TRBV5-5
TGTGCCAGCAGCCATGGACTAGCGGGAAGCACAGATACGCAGTATTTT	CASSHGLAGSTDTQYF	TRBD2	TRBJ2-3	.	TRBV4-2
TGTGCCAGTAGTATTGGTACAGGGACCTCCTACAATGAGCAGTTCTTC	CASSIGTGTSYNEQFF	.	TRBJ2-1	.	TRBV19
TGTGCCAGCAAGGGAGACACAGGGGCCGGCGAGCAGTACTTC	CASKGDTGAGEQYF	TRBD1	TRBJ2-7	.	TRBV6-5
TGTGCCAGCAGCTCGCAGAACACCGGGGAGCTGTTTTTT	CASSSQNTGELFF	.	TRBJ2-2	.	TRBV5-4
TGTGCCACCAGCAGTAGGGGGACAGCTTATTCACCCCTCCACTTT	CATSSRGTAYSPLHF	TRBD1	TRBJ1-6	.	TRBV15
TGTGCCAGCAGTTACTCCCCCCGAATCGATCAGCCCCAGCATTTT	CASSYSPRIDQPQHF	.	TRBJ1-5	.	TRBV6-5
TGTGCCAGCTCACCCGGACAAAACACCGGGGAGCTGTTTTTT	CASSPGQNTGELFF	.	TRBJ2-2	medium-sized	TRBV18
TGTGCCACCAGCAGATTTGCGACTGTGAACACTGAAGCTTTCTTT	CATSRFATVNTEAFF	.	TRBJ1-1	.	TRBV15
TGTGCCAGCAGCTTAAGTGGCGGAACCACAGATACGCAGTATTTT	CASSLSGGTTDTQYF	.	TRBJ2-3	.	TRBV7-3
TGTGCCACCAGTGATTCAGCGCCAAGCGACGAGACCCAGTACTTC	CATSDSAPSDETQYF	.	TRBJ2-5	.	TRBV24-1
TGTGCCAGCAGTGACCGGGACAGGGGACCCCCGTGCTTC	CASSDRDRGPPCF	TRBD1	TRBJ2-7	.	TRBV2
TGTGCCAGCAGTGAACCCGGGTTAAATGAGCAGTTCTTC	CASSEPGLNEQFF	.	TRBJ2-1	.	TRBV6-4
TGTGCCAGCTCACCAGTTGGCAGGGGGCTCTCGGACGAGCAGTACTTC	CASSPVGRGLSDEQYF	TRBD1	TRBJ2-7	.	TRBV18
TGTGCCATCTCCCGGGAGAACACTGAAGCTTTCTTT	CAISRENTEAFF	.	TRBJ1-1	.	TRBV10-3
TGTGCCAGCAGTCTTTTAGGAATGGGTAACAGAGCTTTCTTT	CASSLLGMGNRAFF	.	TRBJ1-1	.	TRBV28
TGCAGCGTCTTCGGGACTAGCGCCTACGAGCAGTACTTC	CSVFGTSAYEQYF	TRBD2	TRBJ2-7	.	TRBV29-1
TGTGCCAGCAGCTTACCAGGGGTGGGAGAGACCCAGTACTTC	CASSLPGVGETQYF	.	TRBJ2-5	.	TRBV7-3
TGTGCCAGCTCACCGGAGGAAGGGCGGAACGAAAAACTGTTTTTT	CASSPEEGRNEKLFF	.	TRBJ1-4	few	TRBV18
TGTGCCAGCAGTTTATTGGGGACAGGGGACGGCTACACCTTC	CASSLLGTGDGYTF	TRBD1	TRBJ1-2	once	TRBV27
TGTGCCAGCAGCTTAGGTGCGGCGGGAGACCTCTCCTACGAGCAGTACTTC	CASSLGAAGDLSYEQYF	TRBD2	TRBJ2-7	.	TRBV7-9
TGTGCCAGCAGTTACAGGGGGGGTGGCTACAATGAGCAGTTCTTC	CASSYRGGGYNEQFF	.	TRBJ2-1	.	TRBV6-2/TRBV6-3
TGTGCCACAAAATACGTGGAAGGCTACACCTTC	CATKYVEGYTF	.	TRBJ1-2	.	TRBV27
TGTGCCAGCAGCGACGCAGGGCGAACTGAAGCTTTCTTT	CASSDAGRTEAFF	.	TRBJ1-1	.	TRBV7-3
TGCGCCAGCAGCCCTCGGGGGCAGGCCACAAACACAGATACGCAGTATTTT	CASSPRGQATNTDTQYF	.	TRBJ2-3	.	TRBV5-1
TGTGCCAGCAGCTTGAGACAGGGCTTCAGCAATCAGCCCCAGCATTTT	CASSLRQGFSNQPQHF	TRBD1	TRBJ1-5	once	TRBV5-8
TGTGCCAGCAGAATGCCCGGGACTACAACCTCCTACGAGCAGTACTTC	CASRMPGTTTSYEQYF	TRBD2	TRBJ2-7	.	TRBV27
TGCGCCAGCAGCTTGGGGTCTGGGGCCAACGTCCTGACTTTC	CASSLGSGANVLTF	.	TRBJ2-6	.	TRBV5-1
TGCGCCAGCTGTGGGCGAAATGGACTAGCGGGAGGGCCTTGGACAGATACGCAGTATTTT	CASCGRNGLAGGPWTDTQYF	TRBD2	TRBJ2-3	.	TRBV10-2